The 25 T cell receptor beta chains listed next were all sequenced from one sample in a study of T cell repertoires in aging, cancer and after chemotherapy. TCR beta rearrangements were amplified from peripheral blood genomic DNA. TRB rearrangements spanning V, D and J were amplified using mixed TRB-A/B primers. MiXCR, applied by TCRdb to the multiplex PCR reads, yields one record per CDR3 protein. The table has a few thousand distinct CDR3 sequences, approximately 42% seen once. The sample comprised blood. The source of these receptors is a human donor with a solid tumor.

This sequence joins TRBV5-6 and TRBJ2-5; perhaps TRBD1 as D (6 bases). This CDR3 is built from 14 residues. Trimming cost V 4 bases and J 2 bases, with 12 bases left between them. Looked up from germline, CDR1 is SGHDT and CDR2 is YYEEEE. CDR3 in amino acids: CASSGWTAQETQYF. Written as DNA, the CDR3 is TGTGCCAGCAGCGGATGGACAGCACAAGAGACCCAGTACTTC.

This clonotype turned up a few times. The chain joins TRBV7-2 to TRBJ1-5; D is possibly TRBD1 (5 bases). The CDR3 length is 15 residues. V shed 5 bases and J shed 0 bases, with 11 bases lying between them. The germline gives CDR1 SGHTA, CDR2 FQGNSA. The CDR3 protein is CASSLTGLSNQPQHF. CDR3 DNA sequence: TGTGCCAGCAGCCTAACAGGTCTTAGCAATCAGCCCCAGCATTTT. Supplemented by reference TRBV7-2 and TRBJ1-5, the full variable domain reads GAGVSQSPSNKVTEKGKDVELRCDPISGHTALYWYRQSLGQGLEFLIYFQGNSAPDKSGLPSDRFSAERTGGSVSTLTIQRTQQEDSAVYLCASSLTGLSNQPQHFGDGTRLSIL.

The CDR3: CSAPPPGTDSYNEQFF. CDR3 sequence (DNA): TGCAGTGCTCCCCCCCCCGGGACCGACTCCTACAATGAGCAGTTCTTC. V usage is TRBV20-1 and J usage is TRBJ2-1; D is tentatively TRBD1 or TRBD2 (5 bases each). Germline lookup yields CDR1 DFQATT and CDR2 SNEGSKA (reference sequence). CDR3 length: 16 residues. V was trimmed by 5 bases and J by 0 bases, leaving 17 bases between them.

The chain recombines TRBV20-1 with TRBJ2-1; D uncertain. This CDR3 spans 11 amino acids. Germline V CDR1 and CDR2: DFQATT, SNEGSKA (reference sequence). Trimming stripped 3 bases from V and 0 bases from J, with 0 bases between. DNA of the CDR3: TGCAGTGCTAGCTCCTACAATGAGCAGTTCTTC. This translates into CSASSYNEQFF.

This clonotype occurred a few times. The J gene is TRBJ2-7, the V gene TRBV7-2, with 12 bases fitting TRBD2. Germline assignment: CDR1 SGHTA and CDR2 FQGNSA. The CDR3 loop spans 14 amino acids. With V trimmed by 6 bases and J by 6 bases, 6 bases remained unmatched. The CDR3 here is CASSQTSGRGEQYF. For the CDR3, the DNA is TGTGCCAGCAGTCAGACTAGCGGGAGAGGCGAGCAGTACTTC.

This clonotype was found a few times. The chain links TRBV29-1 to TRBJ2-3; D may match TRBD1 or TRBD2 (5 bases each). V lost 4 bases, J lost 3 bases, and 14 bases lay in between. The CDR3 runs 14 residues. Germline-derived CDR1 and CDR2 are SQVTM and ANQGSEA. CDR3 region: CSVVRRGGTDTQYF. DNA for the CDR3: TGCAGCGTTGTAAGGCGTGGGGGAACAGATACGCAGTATTTT.

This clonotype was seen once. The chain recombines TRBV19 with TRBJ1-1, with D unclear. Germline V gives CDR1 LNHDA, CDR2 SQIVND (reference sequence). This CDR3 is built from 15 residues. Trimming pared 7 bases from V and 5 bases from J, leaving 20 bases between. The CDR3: CASKGQGLLRTEAFF. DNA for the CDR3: TGTGCCAGTAAAGGTCAAGGCCTCCTCAGGACTGAAGCTTTCTTT.

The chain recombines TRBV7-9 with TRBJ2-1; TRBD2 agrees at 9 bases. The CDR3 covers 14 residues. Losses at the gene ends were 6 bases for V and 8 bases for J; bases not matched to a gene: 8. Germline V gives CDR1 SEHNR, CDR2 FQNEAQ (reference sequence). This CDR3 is CASRLAGPTDEQFF. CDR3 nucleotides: TGTGCCAGCAGGCTAGCGGGGCCTACGGATGAGCAGTTCTTC.

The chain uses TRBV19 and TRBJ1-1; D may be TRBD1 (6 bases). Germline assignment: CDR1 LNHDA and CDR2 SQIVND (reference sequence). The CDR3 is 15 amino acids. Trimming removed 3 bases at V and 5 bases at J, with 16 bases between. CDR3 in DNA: TGTGCCAGTAGTATTGCTGCGGGGGCGCGGACTGAAGCTTTCTTT. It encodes CASSIAAGARTEAFF.

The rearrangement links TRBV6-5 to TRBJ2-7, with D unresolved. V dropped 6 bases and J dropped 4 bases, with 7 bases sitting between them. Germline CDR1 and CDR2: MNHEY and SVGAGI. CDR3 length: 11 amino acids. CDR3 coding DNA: TGTGCCAGCAGAACCTCGTACGAGCAGTACTTC. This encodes CASRTSYEQYF.

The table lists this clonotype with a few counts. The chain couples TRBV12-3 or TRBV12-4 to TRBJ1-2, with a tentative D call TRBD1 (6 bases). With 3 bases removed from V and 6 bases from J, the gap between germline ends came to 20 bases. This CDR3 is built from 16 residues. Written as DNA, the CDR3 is TGTGCCAGCAGTTTTGCCCACGGGCAGGGGCAGGATGGCTACACCTTC. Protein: CASSFAHGQGQDGYTF.

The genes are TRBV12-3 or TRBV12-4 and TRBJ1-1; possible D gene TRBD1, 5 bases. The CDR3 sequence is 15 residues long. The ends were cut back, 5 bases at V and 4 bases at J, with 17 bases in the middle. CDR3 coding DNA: TGTGCCAGCAGTCCTTCCTCAGGGTGGGGCACTGAAGCTTTCTTT. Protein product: CASSPSSGWGTEAFF.

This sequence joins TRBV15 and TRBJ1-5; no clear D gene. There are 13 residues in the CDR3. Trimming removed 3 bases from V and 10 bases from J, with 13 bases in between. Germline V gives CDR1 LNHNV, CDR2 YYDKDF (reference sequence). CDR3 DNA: TGTGCCACCAGCAGTGAACGTCCTGCACCCCAGCATTTT. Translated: CATSSERPAPQHF.

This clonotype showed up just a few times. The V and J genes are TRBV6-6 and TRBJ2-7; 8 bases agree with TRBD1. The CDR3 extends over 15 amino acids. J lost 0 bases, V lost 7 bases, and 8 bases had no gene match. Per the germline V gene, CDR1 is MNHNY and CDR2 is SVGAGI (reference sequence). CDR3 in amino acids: CASTRTGSISYEQYF. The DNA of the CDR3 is TGTGCCAGCACTCGGACAGGGTCCATCTCCTACGAGCAGTACTTC.

In DNA form, the CDR3 reads TGTGCCAGCAGCTTAGATCTAGGGGGGCTCGGTGGCTACACCTTC. It translates to CASSLDLGGLGGYTF. J is TRBJ1-2 and V is TRBV11-2; D may be TRBD1 (6 bases). Germline loops: CDR1 SGHAT, CDR2 FQNNGV. V was trimmed by 0 bases and J by 7 bases, leaving 15 bases between them. CDR3 size: 15 residues.

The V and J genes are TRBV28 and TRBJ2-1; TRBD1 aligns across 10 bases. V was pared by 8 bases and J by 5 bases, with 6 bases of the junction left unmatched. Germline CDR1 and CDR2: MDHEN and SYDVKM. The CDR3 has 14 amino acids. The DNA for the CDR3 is TGTGCCAGCCGTGGGACAGGGGACAACAATGAGCAGTTCTTC. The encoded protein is CASRGTGDNNEQFF.

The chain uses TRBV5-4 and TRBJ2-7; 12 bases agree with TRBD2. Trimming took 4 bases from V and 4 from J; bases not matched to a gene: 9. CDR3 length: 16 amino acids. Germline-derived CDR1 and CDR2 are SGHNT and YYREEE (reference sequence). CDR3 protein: CASSEGPGLAGYEQYF. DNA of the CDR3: TGTGCCAGCAGCGAGGGACCGGGACTAGCGGGTTACGAGCAGTACTTC.

The DNA of the CDR3 is TGCGCCAGCAGCCAAGATGGCAGTCCTAACTATGGCTACACCTTC. It specifies CASSQDGSPNYGYTF. The rearrangement links TRBV4-3 to TRBJ1-2; D is uncertain. V shed 0 bases and J shed 0 bases, with 8 bases lying between them. The V gene's germline CDR1 is LGHNA and CDR2 YSLEER. The CDR3 runs 15 residues.

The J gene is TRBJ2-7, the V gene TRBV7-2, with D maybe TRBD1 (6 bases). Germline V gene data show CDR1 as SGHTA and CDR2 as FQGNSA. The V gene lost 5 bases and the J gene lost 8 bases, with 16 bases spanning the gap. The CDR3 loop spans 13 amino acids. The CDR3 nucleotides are TGTGCCAGCAGCCGGGTCTGGGGACACAAGCAGTACTTC. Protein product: CASSRVWGHKQYF.

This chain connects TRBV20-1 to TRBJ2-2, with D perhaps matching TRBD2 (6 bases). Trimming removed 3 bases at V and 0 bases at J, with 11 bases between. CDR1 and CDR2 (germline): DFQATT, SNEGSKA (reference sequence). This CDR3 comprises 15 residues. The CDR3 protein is CSASLRDSNTGELFF. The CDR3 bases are TGCAGTGCTAGTCTCCGGGACTCGAACACCGGGGAGCTGTTTTTT.

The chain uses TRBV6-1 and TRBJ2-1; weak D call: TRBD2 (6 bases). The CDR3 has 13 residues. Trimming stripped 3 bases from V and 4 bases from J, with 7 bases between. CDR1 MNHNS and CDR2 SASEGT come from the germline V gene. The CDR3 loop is CASSDGGYNEQFF. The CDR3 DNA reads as TGTGCCAGCAGTGACGGGGGTTACAATGAGCAGTTCTTC.

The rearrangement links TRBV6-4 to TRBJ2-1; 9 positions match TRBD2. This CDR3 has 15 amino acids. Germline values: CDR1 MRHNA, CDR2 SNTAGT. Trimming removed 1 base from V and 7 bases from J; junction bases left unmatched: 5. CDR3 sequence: CASSDFGTSINEQFF. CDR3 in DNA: TGTGCCAGCAGTGACTTTGGGACTAGCATTAATGAGCAGTTCTTC.

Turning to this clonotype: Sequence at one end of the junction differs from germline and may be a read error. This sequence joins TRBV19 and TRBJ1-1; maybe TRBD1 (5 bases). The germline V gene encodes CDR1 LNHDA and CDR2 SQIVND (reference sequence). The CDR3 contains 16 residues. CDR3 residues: CASTRGYKGLNTKAFF. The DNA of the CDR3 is TGTGCCAGTACGAGGGGATATAAGGGGCTGAACACTAAAGCTTTCTTT.

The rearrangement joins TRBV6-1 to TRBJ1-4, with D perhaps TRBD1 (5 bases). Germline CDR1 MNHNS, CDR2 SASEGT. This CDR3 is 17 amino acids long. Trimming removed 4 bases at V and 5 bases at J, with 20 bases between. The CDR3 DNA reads TGTGCCAGCAGTGCCTTAGGGAGGCCAGGGTTGAATGAAAAACTGTTTTTT. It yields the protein CASSALGRPGLNEKLFF.

The CDR3, as DNA: TGTGCCAGCAGATTCAGGGGGCGTGGGGTTCAGCCCCAGCATTTT. It encodes CASRFRGRGVQPQHF. The chain joins TRBV28 to TRBJ1-5, with TRBD1 identical over 8 bases. Trimming cost V 6 bases and J 6 bases; bases outside gene matches: 10. The germline V gene has CDR1 MDHEN and CDR2 SYDVKM. The length of the CDR3 is 15 residues.